These 16 T cell receptor beta chains were all obtained from the same sample, sequenced in a study of blood T cell repertoires in COVID-19. The repertoire was sequenced with immunoSEQ multiplex PCR; TCRdb's copy has only in-frame clones and lacks some. The sample lists about 400,000 clones, roughly nine tenths seen once, with about 1.7% in the top ten. The sequencing sample was made of PBMCs or T cells enriched from blood (not recorded which). These receptors originate from a woman aged 25 to 45 who had recovered from COVID-19.

The V call is TRBV6-5, the J call TRBJ2-7; 10 bases line up with TRBD2. V trimming: 0 bases; J trimming: 6 bases; junction bases outside the gene matches: 2. The V gene's germline CDR1 is MNHEY and CDR2 SVGAGI. The CDR3 extends over 14 amino acids. CDR3 nucleotides: TGTGCCAGCAGTTACTCAGCGGGAGGGGTCGAGCAGTACTTC. It yields the protein CASSYSAGGVEQYF.

About this clone itself: Distinct nucleotide sequences in the sample also encode this CDR3. The rearrangement uses TRBV6-5 and TRBJ1-2, with 7 bases identical to TRBD1. Germline CDR1 MNHEY, CDR2 SVGAGI. V lost 6 bases to trimming and J lost 2 bases; unmatched junction nucleotides: 3. The CDR3 extends over 13 amino acids. The CDR3 loop is CASSRDSNYGYTF. CDR3 in DNA: TGTGCCAGCAGCCGGGACAGCAACTATGGCTACACCTTC.

J is TRBJ2-3 and V is TRBV6-5; perhaps TRBD2 as D (5 bases). The V and J ends lost 7 bases and 3 bases respectively, with 14 bases between them. The CDR3 has 14 residues. Germline V gene lookup returns CDR1 MNHEY and CDR2 SVGAGI. CDR3 loop: CASIHRGFTDTQYF. The CDR3 DNA is TGTGCCAGCATCCACCGAGGGTTTACAGATACGCAGTATTTT.

The CDR3 nucleotides are TGTGCCAGCAGCTTTCGGCGGCAGACAGATACGCAGTATTTT. Protein product: CASSFRRQTDTQYF. The chain joins TRBV5-4 to TRBJ2-3; D gene unclear. The CDR3 is 14 amino acids. The germline gives CDR1 SGHNT, CDR2 YYREEE (reference sequence). V was shortened by 2 bases and J by 3 bases, with 10 bases between the two germline ends.

The chain has TRBV11-3 and TRBJ2-2, with TRBD1 matching 7 bases. With 2 bases clipped from V and 4 bases from J, the junction kept 4 bases outside the gene matches. CDR1 and CDR2 (germline): SGHNT, YENEEA. The CDR3 has 15 residues. The CDR3 DNA sequence: TGTGCCAGCAGCTTAAGCCCAGGGGGCACCGGGGAGCTGTTTTTT. This gives the protein CASSLSPGGTGELFF. Combining the CDR3 with reference TRBV11-3 and TRBJ2-2 gives the whole variable domain EAGVVQSPRYKIIEKKQPVAFWCNPISGHNTLYWYLQNLGQGPELLIRYENEEAVDDSQLPKDRFSAERLKGVDSTLKIQPAELGDSAVYLCASSLSPGGTGELFFGEGSRLTVL.

The rearrangement uses TRBV19 and TRBJ1-1; D remains ambiguous. The V end lost 1 base, the J end lost 1 base, and 10 bases lay between the germline ends. Germline CDR1 LNHDA, CDR2 SQIVND (reference sequence). This CDR3 spans 15 amino acids. The CDR3 DNA sequence: TGTGCCAGTAGTATAGTAAGAGTTCCGAACACTGAAGCTTTCTTT. Its translation: CASSIVRVPNTEAFF.

This chain joins TRBV5-5 and TRBJ1-3, with D unresolved. The CDR3 length is 16 residues. Trimming took off 0 bases at V and 3 bases at J, with 13 bases between the two ends. Germline values: CDR1 SGHKS, CDR2 YYEKEE (reference sequence). CDR3 nucleotides: TGTGCCAGCAGCTTGGATTGGGTGTCTAGTGGAAACACCATATATTTT. This encodes CASSLDWVSSGNTIYF.

This chain connects TRBV5-1 to TRBJ1-4, with D unresolved. V was clipped by 0 bases and J by 4 bases, with 13 bases between them. The CDR3 has 16 residues. From germline, CDR1 is SGHRS and CDR2 YFSETQ. The chain's CDR3 is CASSLVAKRGNEKLFF. The DNA for the CDR3 is TGCGCCAGCAGCTTGGTGGCAAAACGGGGTAATGAAAAACTGTTTTTT.

The J gene is TRBJ1-2, the V gene TRBV7-2; the match to TRBD1 covers 8 bases. V lost 4 bases and J lost 0; bases outside the gene matches: 7. Germline V lookup: CDR1 SGHTA, CDR2 FQGNSA. CDR3 length: 16 amino acids. Here the CDR3 reads CASSSTGGTANYGYTF. CDR3 DNA sequence: TGTGCCAGCAGCTCTACAGGGGGGACGGCTAACTATGGCTACACCTTC.

The rearrangement uses TRBV24-1 and TRBJ2-5; 10 bases are shared with TRBD1. The J segment lost 2 bases and the V segment lost 0 bases, leaving 5 bases of the junction unmatched. Per the germline V gene, CDR1 is KGHDR and CDR2 is SFDVKD. This CDR3 comprises 17 residues. The CDR3 region has the DNA TGTGCCACCAGTGATTTGAGGGACAGGGGTGGGCAAGAGACCCAGTACTTC. Encoded protein: CATSDLRDRGGQETQYF.

The V call is TRBV28, the J call TRBJ1-5; 7 nucleotides line up with TRBD1. This CDR3 comprises 15 residues. CDR1 and CDR2 (germline): MDHEN, SYDVKM. V shed 6 bases and J 7 bases; nucleotides not matched to a gene: 12. CDR3 in amino acids: CASRETGPSGQPQHF. CDR3 sequence (DNA): TGTGCCAGCAGGGAGACAGGGCCCTCAGGGCAGCCCCAGCATTTT.

The chain recombines TRBV4-2 with TRBJ1-2, with D uncertain. Trimming removed 0 bases at V and 6 bases at J, with 11 bases between. Germline V gene sequence: CDR1 LGHNA, CDR2 YNFKEQ. The CDR3 runs to 14 residues. In nucleotides, the CDR3 is TGTGCCAGCAGCCAAGAATCCGGGATCGATGGCTACACCTTC. Residues: CASSQESGIDGYTF.

This clone was seen just once. The rearrangement joins TRBV5-1 to TRBJ1-2, with D hard to call. From germline, CDR1 is SGHRS and CDR2 YFSETQ. CDR3 length: 14 amino acids. V was shortened by 1 base and J by 3 bases, with 10 bases between the two germline ends. DNA for the CDR3: TGCGCCAGCAGCTTGTCCGGGTACGACTATGGCTACACCTTC. This gives the protein CASSLSGYDYGYTF.

A single count supports this clone. This chain joins TRBV7-3 and TRBJ1-1; weak D call: TRBD1 (6 bases). V shed 0 bases and J shed 7 bases, with 9 bases lying between them. This CDR3 is 13 amino acids long. In germline, CDR1 is SGHTA, CDR2 FQGTGA. The CDR3 region has the DNA TGTGCCAGCAGCTTAACCAGGGGCCATGAAGCTTTCTTT. Translation gives CASSLTRGHEAFF.

This clone came up a few times. V and J are TRBV29-1 and TRBJ1-2; D call uncertain. CDR1 is SQVTM, CDR2 ANQGSEA, per germline. CDR3 length: 12 residues. V dropped 4 bases and J dropped 8 bases, with 14 bases sitting between them. The CDR3 loop is CSVGSGSKGYTF. DNA for the CDR3: TGCAGCGTTGGGTCGGGGTCGAAAGGCTACACCTTC.

The chain joins TRBV2 to TRBJ1-6, with no clear D. V was clipped by 5 bases and J by 0 bases, with 8 bases between them. The CDR3 totals 15 residues. Germline-derived CDR1 and CDR2 are SNHLY and FYNNEI. In DNA form, the CDR3 reads TGTGCCAGCAGTTTCCGGGACTCCTATAATTCACCCCTCCACTTT. Amino acids: CASSFRDSYNSPLHF.